The following is a T cell receptor (beta chain) sequence with its context. No antigen is known for it. CDR3 length: 13 amino acids. Germline CDR1 reads DFQATT; CDR2 reads SNEGSKA (reference sequence). The data originate from a study of monozygotic twins with inflammatory bowel disease. Findings of the study overall: A single strong clonotype or signal linked to IBD was not supported.

Addition of UMIs with a 6-nucleotide sample barcode was achieved by template switching. TCRdb reprocessed the 5' RACE reads and reports one entry per CDR3 protein, with no DNA. The repertoire table contains around 380,000 distinct CDR3 sequences. Sequenced input: blood. This receptor was taken from a human donor with ulcerative colitis or Crohn's disease, or a healthy co-twin of an affected twin (not recorded which). This sequence joins TRBV20-1 and TRBJ2-2. The CDR3 region is CSARDLVAGELFF.